The clone carrying this TCR beta chain was picked up many times. Its specificity is unknown. This sample was taken from a study of metastatic and nonmetastatic thyroid tumors. Study results and limitations: Reports indicated that malignant thyroid tumors showed significantly higher TCR beta diversity than benign nodules did, in blood and tumor.

The entire patient cohort was treatment-naive prior to thyroid surgery. TCRdb redid the clone calls on the PCR reads using MiXCR. The sample consists of about 20,000 clones, roughly 23% of them appearing once. Specimen: tumor tissue. The TCR comes from a female donor with papillary thyroid cancer or a benign thyroid nodule (not recorded which). Some clones in this sample may be carry-over from other donors' samples.

CDR3 sequence reads: CASSYVRRSGANVLTF. CDR3 DNA: TGTGCCAGCAGTTACGTCAGGAGGTCCGGGGCCAACGTCCTGACTTTC. The rearrangement uses TRBV6-5 and TRBJ2-6; a possible D gene is TRBD2 (5 bases). Germline assignment: CDR1 MNHEY and CDR2 SVGAGI. The CDR3 runs 16 residues. V was cut by 2 bases and J by 4 bases, with 12 bases left in between.